This T cell receptor (beta chain) stems from a study of T cell responses to AZD1222 COVID-19 vaccine (dated by TCRdb to about 2021). Regarding the study in general: Because spike-specific TCR depth and breadth did not differ between the two schedules, AZD1222 recipients who got a second dose at roughly 4 weeks were pooled with those who got a second dose at roughly 12 weeks. A total of 230 to 250 trial participants underwent TCR sequencing, of whom more than 200 had received two doses of AZD1222 and roughly 26 had received two doses of the MenACWY control vaccine. Enrollment into the trials was organized by age into subgroups of 18-55, 56-69 and 70-plus years, and those subgroups contained roughly 140, 27 and 60 TCR-sequenced participants, respectively. Here is what the overall study found, with its caveats: After two AZD1222 doses, spike-specific TCR breadth and depth were significantly higher than at day 0 and than in MenACWY recipients. The vaccine-associated CD4 TCRs covered the entire spike protein, and the dominant responses fell in regions 160-218 and 743-854. Conclusions about previously exposed vaccinees were limited because only a handful of AZD1222 recipients were SARS-CoV-2 seropositive at baseline. Participants were mostly white British, with more females than males. The authors suggested clonal diversity may have been underestimated. The 56-69-year group was small, and its depth increase did not reach significance, likely because of low power. Because no day 14 peak-response samples were available, repertoires were characterized only after the peak T cell response. Epitopes outside the regions mutated in the B.1.351 and B.1.1.7 variants were reportedly recognized by nearly half of the unique spike-specific TCRs.

The germline V gene gives CDR1 as SGHRS and CDR2 as YFSETQ. V has 6 bases trimmed and J has 6 bases trimmed; junction bases matching no gene number 17. The CDR3 runs 17 residues from the cysteine to the phenylalanine. Only the CDR3 DNA is retained, 51 bases long and in frame from the first base. The CDR3 regions of human TCRbeta chains were analyzed by immunosequencing. In the authors' own workflow: Repertoire TCRs were matched against a reference library of SARS-CoV-2-specific TCRs generated with the MIRA antigen-specificity platform. Breadth was defined as the fraction of unique TCRs that were SARS-CoV-2-associated. Depth was defined as the fraction of total T cells that were SARS-CoV-2-associated. Using the MIRA data, each spike-specific TCR was assigned both to the spike region to which the TCR was reactive and to a CD4 or CD8 class. Log10-transformed breadth and depth values were compared by one-way ANOVA with Sidak's multiple comparisons tests. The immuneACCESS repertoire file appears here via TCRdb, limited to in-frame rearrangements. These files lack a portion of the clones; in checked studies, under half of the deficit traces to unresolved V genes, and the cause of the others is not known. The D gene and trimming were derived from the DNA, and the V and J assignments and clone size from that table. This sample holds some 91,000 clones; about 92% were observed only once. In total, the top ten clones hold about 12% of the sample.

What the time point label conveys for this sample: baseline before first vaccination. Vaccinee samples came from UK trials COV001 and COV002, including a single-blind randomized controlled phase 2/3 trial of AZD1222 (ChAdOx1 nCoV-19) in healthy adults. Trial participant PBMC samples were collected at day 0 and day 28 after the second dose for TCRbeta chain sequencing. Concerning this clone itself: The target of this receptor is not known. The sample holds no much larger clone one base away, and base qualities are not on file.

The input for sequencing was peripheral blood, taken on day 0 of AZD1222 vaccination. The V and J genes are TRBV5-1 and TRBJ2-2, and 7 junction bases match TRBD2. The TCR comes from an adult in good health. The nucleotide sequence reads as follows: TGCGCCAGCACCCGGTATAGCGGGCCGGCTGGCGCCGGGGAGCTGTTTTTT. Translated, it gives CASTRYSGPAGAGELFF.